These 14 T cell receptor beta chains were sequenced from one sample in a study of T cell responses to AZD1222 COVID-19 vaccine. Sequencing was performed with immunoSEQ multiplex PCR; in TCRdb, only in-frame clones are kept and a portion is missing. The sample contains roughly 150,000 clones, over 75% of which appear only once. The source was peripheral blood, collected on day 0 of AZD1222 vaccination. The receptors here all came from an adult in good health.

The J gene is TRBJ2-2, the V gene TRBV24-1; 7 nucleotides agree with TRBD1. Germline CDR1 KGHDR, CDR2 SFDVKD. Germline trimming cut 4 bases from V and 6 bases from J; bases unmatched to any gene: 10. The CDR3 is 16 amino acids. The CDR3: CATSDTRQGRSGELFF. The CDR3 DNA reads as TGTGCCACCAGTGACACAAGACAGGGCCGGTCCGGGGAGCTGTTTTTT.

V and J are TRBV19 and TRBJ1-6; 8 nucleotides align to TRBD1. From germline, CDR1 is LNHDA and CDR2 SQIVND (reference sequence). The ends lost 3 bases at V and 7 bases at J; junction bases unmatched: 14. This CDR3 contains 18 residues. Here the CDR3 DNA reads TGTGCCAGTAGTATTCGTGGGACAGGAAGGGGTCCCAATTCACCCCTCCACTTT. It encodes CASSIRGTGRGPNSPLHF. Together with reference TRBV19 and TRBJ1-6, the CDR3 gives the full variable domain: DGGITQSPKYLFRKEGQNVTLSCEQNLNHDAMYWYRQDPGQGLRLIYYSQIVNDFQKGDIAEGYSVSREKKESFPLTVTSAQKNPTAFYLCASSIRGTGRGPNSPLHFGNGTRLTVT.

The chain links TRBV29-1 to TRBJ2-7; 12 bases line up with TRBD2. V trimming: 6 bases; J trimming: 1 base; junction bases outside the gene matches: 10. Germline values: CDR1 SQVTM, CDR2 ANQGSEA. The length of the CDR3 is 16 residues. The CDR3: CSVCLAGGPWSYEQYF. The CDR3 DNA sequence: TGCAGCGTCTGTCTAGCGGGAGGGCCATGGTCCTACGAGCAGTACTTC.

This chain joins TRBV5-1 and TRBJ2-3; D uncertain. The V end lost 4 bases, the J end lost 2 bases, and 2 bases lay between the germline ends. CDR3 length: 11 amino acids. Looked up from germline, CDR1 is SGHRS and CDR2 is YFSETQ. CDR3 sequence (DNA): TGCGCCAGCAGCCACACAGATACGCAGTATTTT. It codes for CASSHTDTQYF.

This rearrangement joins TRBV7-9 to TRBJ1-1; unclear D gene. This CDR3 is 16 amino acids long. Germline-derived CDR1 and CDR2 are SEHNR and FQNEAQ (reference sequence). V was pared by 1 base and J by 0 bases, with 12 bases between. CDR3: CASSLGDWVMNTEAFF. CDR3 in DNA: TGTGCCAGCAGCTTAGGAGATTGGGTGATGAACACTGAAGCTTTCTTT.

This clone came up once. The chain recombines TRBV20-1 with TRBJ2-2; TRBD2 is a possible D gene (6 bases). CDR3 length: 14 residues. The ends were cut back, 3 bases at V and 8 bases at J, with 16 bases in the middle. Germline V CDR1 and CDR2: DFQATT, SNEGSKA (reference sequence). The CDR3 nucleotides are TGCAGTGCTAGTACCCCGAACCGGGGGGGGGAGCTGTTTTTT. This gives the protein CSASTPNRGGELFF.

The chain combines TRBV18 with TRBJ1-3; D unclear. The CDR3 covers 14 residues. Trimming cost V 0 bases and J 6 bases, with 9 bases left between them. Per the germline V gene, CDR1 is KGHSH and CDR2 is LQKENI. The CDR3 nucleotides are TGTGCCAGCTCACCACCGAGACCGGCAAACACCATATATTTT. It codes for CASSPPRPANTIYF.

The CDR3, as DNA: TGTGCCAGCAAGCAGGGCTTGGAAGCTTTCTTT. Encoded protein: CASKQGLEAFF. V is TRBV6-5 and J is TRBJ1-1; D possibly corresponds to TRBD1 (5 bases). The V gene's germline CDR1 is MNHEY and CDR2 SVGAGI. The CDR3 runs 11 residues. Between the trimmed V and J ends, which lost 7 bases and 8 bases, there was a span of 11 bases.

This chain links TRBV4-2 with TRBJ2-5, with D uncertain. The CDR3 loop spans 12 amino acids. Looked up from germline, CDR1 is LGHNA and CDR2 is YNFKEQ. The germline V and J ends were trimmed by 6 bases and 6 bases, with 11 bases remaining between them. The CDR3 loop is CASSPGGKTQYF. CDR3 bases: TGTGCCAGCAGTCCGGGTGGCAAGACCCAGTACTTC.

The V gene is TRBV11-2, the J gene TRBJ2-1, with 10 bases aligning to TRBD2. The junction had 13 bases not matched to a gene; V was cut back by 5 bases and J by 12 bases. The CDR3 extends over 15 amino acids. The germline gives CDR1 SGHAT, CDR2 FQNNGV. CDR3 nucleotide sequence: TGTGCCAGCAGCCCACCTGGACTAGCGGCCGTGGGGCAGTTCTTC. It encodes CASSPPGLAAVGQFF. Filled out from reference TRBV11-2 and TRBJ2-1, the complete variable domain reads EAGVAQSPRYKIIEKRQSVAFWCNPISGHATLYWYQQILGQGPKLLIQFQNNGVVDDSQLPKDRFSAERLKGVDSTLKIQPAKLEDSAVYLCASSPPGLAAVGQFFGPGTRLTVL.

The CDR3, as DNA: TGTGCCAGCAGCCAAGGGGTTGAGGGTCCGGGTCTTGGCTACACCTTC. This codes for CASSQGVEGPGLGYTF. The chain links TRBV4-2 to TRBJ1-2, with D uncertain. Germline-derived CDR1 and CDR2 are LGHNA and YNFKEQ. CDR3 length equals 16 residues. Trimming left V 1 base short and J 7 bases short, with 19 bases between.

V and J are TRBV7-9 and TRBJ2-3, with D perhaps TRBD2 (6 bases). V was trimmed by 0 bases and J by 1 base, leaving 11 bases between them. Germline loops: CDR1 SEHNR, CDR2 FQNEAQ (reference sequence). The CDR3 runs to 16 residues. This chain's CDR3 is CASSLAERERTDTQYF. The CDR3 nucleotides are TGTGCCAGCAGCTTAGCGGAACGGGAGCGCACAGATACGCAGTATTTT.

The chain uses TRBV27 and TRBJ1-2, with TRBD1 identical over 7 bases. Germline trimming cut 7 bases from V and 2 bases from J; bases unmatched to any gene: 10. CDR3 size: 15 residues. Germline V CDR1 and CDR2: MNHEY, SMNVEV (reference sequence). The CDR3 DNA follows: TGTGCCAGCACCCCTGGGGAAGGGGGCAACTATGGCTACACCTTC. Its translation is CASTPGEGGNYGYTF.

This chain uses TRBV7-8 with TRBJ2-7, with TRBD1 identical over 8 bases. Germline CDR1 is SGHVS and CDR2 is FQNEAQ. The J segment lost 5 bases and the V segment lost 8 bases, leaving 26 bases of the junction unmatched. This CDR3 is 19 amino acids long. CDR3 loop: CASLIEAGTGYPGRDEQYF. The CDR3 DNA is TGTGCCAGCTTAATAGAAGCCGGGACAGGTTATCCGGGTAGAGACGAGCAGTACTTC.